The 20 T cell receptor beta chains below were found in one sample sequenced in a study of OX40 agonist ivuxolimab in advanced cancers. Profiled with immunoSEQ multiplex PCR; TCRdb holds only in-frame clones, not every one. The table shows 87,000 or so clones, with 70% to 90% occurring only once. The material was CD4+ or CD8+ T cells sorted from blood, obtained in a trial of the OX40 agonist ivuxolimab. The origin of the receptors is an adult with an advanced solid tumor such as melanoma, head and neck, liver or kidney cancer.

CDR3 nucleotides: TGTGCCAGCAGCCAAGTACTAGCGGGAGACGGGGATACGCAGTATTTT. Its protein is CASSQVLAGDGDTQYF. The genes are TRBV28 and TRBJ2-3, with TRBD2 matching over 11 bases. The germline V gene has CDR1 MDHEN and CDR2 SYDVKM. V was clipped by 6 bases and J by 6 bases; unmatched bases: 11. This CDR3 has 16 residues.

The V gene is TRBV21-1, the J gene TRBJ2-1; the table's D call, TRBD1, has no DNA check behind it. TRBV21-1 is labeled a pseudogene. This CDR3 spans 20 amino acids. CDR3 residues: CASSTGEGTGEVITYNEQFF. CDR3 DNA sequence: TGTGCCAGCAGCACGGGAGAGGGGACAGGGGAAGTTATCACCTACAATGAGCAGTTCTTC.

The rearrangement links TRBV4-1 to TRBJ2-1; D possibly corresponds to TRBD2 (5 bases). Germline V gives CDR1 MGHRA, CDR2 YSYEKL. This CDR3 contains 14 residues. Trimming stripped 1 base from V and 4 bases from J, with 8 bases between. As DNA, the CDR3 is TGCGCCAGCAGCCAAGGACCGGGGTACAATGAGCAGTTCTTC. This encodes CASSQGPGYNEQFF.

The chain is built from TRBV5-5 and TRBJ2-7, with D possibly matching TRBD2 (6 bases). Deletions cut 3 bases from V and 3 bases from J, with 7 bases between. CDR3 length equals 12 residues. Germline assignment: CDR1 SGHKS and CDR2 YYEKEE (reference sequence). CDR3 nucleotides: TGTGCCAGCAGCTGGGACTTCTACGAGCAGTACTTC. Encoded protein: CASSWDFYEQYF. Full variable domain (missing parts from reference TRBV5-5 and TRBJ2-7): DAGVTQSPTHLIKTRGQQVTLRCSPISGHKSVSWYQQVLGQGPQFIFQYYEKEERGRGNFPDRFSARQFPNYSSELNVNALLLGDSALYLCASSWDFYEQYFGPGTRLTVT.

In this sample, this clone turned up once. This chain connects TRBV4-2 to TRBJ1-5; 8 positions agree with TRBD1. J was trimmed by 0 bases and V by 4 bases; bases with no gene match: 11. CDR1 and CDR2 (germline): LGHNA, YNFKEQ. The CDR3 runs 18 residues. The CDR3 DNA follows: TGTGCCAGCAGCCCTTTAACCGGGACAGGTCTTAGCAATCAGCCCCAGCATTTT. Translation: CASSPLTGTGLSNQPQHF.

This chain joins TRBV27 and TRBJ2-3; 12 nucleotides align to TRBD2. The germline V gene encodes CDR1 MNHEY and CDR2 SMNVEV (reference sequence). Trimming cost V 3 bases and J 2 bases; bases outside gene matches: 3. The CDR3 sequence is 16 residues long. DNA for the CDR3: TGTGCCAGCAGTTTTCTAGCGGGAGGGCCCACAGATACGCAGTATTTT. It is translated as CASSFLAGGPTDTQYF.

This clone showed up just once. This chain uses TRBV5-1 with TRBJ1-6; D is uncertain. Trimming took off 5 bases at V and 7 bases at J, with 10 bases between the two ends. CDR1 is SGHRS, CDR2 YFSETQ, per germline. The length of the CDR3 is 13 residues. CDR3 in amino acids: CASSAETNSPLHF. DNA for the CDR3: TGCGCCAGCAGTGCGGAAACGAATTCACCCCTCCACTTT.

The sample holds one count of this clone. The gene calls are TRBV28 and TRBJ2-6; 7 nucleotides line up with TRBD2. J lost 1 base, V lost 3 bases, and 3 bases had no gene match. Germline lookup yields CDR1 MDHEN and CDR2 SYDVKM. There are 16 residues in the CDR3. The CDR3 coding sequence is TGTGCCAGCAGTTTTGCGGGAGTATCTGGGGCCAACGTCCTGACTTTC. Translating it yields CASSFAGVSGANVLTF.

The chain's CDR3 is CASSAGQGGYEQYF. CDR3 nucleotides: TGTGCCAGCAGCGCCGGACAGGGGGGGTACGAGCAGTACTTC. This chain joins TRBV9 and TRBJ2-7; 10 nucleotides agree with TRBD1. The CDR3 sequence is 14 residues long. Germline V gene data show CDR1 as SGDLS and CDR2 as YYNGEE. J was trimmed by 4 bases and V by 3 bases; bases with no gene match: 4.

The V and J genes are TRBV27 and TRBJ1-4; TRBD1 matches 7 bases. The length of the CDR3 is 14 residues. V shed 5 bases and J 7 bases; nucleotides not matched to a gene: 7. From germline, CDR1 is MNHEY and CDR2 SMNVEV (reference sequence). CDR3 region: CASSSSGGGEKLFF. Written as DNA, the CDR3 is TGTGCCAGCAGTAGCTCAGGGGGTGGTGAAAAACTGTTTTTT.

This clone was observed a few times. As DNA, the CDR3 is TGTGCCAGCAGTGAAGTCAAGGATAGCTCCGAGCAGTACTTC. Protein: CASSEVKDSSEQYF. The chain is built from TRBV6-1 and TRBJ2-7; D is unclear. This CDR3 comprises 14 residues. Germline CDR1 is MNHNS and CDR2 is SASEGT. Trimming removed 1 base at V and 6 bases at J, with 13 bases between.

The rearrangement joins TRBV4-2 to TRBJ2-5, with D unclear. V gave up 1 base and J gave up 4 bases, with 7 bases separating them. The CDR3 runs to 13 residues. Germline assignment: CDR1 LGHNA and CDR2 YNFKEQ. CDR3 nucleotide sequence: TGTGCCAGCAGCCAAGTTCGTGGAGAGACCCAGTACTTC. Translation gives CASSQVRGETQYF.

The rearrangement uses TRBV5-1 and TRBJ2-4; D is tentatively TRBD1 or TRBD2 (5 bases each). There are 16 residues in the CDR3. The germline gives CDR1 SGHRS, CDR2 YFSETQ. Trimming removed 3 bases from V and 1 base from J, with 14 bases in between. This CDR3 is CASSYLGGAAKNIQYF. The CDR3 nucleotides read TGCGCCAGCAGCTACCTTGGGGGAGCGGCCAAAAACATTCAGTACTTC.

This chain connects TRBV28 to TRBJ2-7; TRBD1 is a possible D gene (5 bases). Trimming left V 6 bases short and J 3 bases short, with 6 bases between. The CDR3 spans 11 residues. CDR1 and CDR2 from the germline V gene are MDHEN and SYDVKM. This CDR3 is CASRGHYEQYF. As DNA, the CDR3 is TGTGCCAGCAGGGGGCACTACGAGCAGTACTTC.

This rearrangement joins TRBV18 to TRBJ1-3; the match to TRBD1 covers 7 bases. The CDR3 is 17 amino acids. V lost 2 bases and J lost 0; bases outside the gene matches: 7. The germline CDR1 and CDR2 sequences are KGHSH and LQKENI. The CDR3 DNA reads TGTGCCAGCTCACCAAGCGCGGACAGGAGCTCTGGAAACACCATATATTTT. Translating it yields CASSPSADRSSGNTIYF.

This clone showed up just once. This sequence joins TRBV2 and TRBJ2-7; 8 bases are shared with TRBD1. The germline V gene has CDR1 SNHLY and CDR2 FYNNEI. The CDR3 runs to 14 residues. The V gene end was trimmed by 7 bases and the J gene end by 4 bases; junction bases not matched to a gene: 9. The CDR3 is CASKLGTGSYEQYF. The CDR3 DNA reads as TGTGCCAGCAAACTAGGGACAGGTTCATACGAGCAGTACTTC. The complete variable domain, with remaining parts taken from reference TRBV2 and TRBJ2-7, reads EPEVTQTPSHQVTQMGQEVILRCVPISNHLYFYWYRQILGQKVEFLVSFYNNEISEKSEIFDDQFSVERPDGSNFTLKIRSTKLEDSAMYFCASKLGTGSYEQYFGPGTRLTVT.

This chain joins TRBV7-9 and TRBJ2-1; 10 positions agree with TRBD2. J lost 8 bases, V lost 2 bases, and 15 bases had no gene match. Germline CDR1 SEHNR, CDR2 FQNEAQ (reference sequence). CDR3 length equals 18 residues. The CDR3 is CASSLTPAPSGRSYEQFF. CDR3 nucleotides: TGTGCCAGCAGCTTAACCCCCGCGCCTAGCGGGAGATCGTATGAGCAGTTCTTC. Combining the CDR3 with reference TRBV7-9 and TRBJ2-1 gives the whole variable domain DTGVSQNPRHKITKRGQNVTFRCDPISEHNRLYWYRQTLGQGPEFLTYFQNEAQLEKSRLLSDRFSAERPKGSFSTLEIQRTEQGDSAMYLCASSLTPAPSGRSYEQFFGPGTRLTVL.

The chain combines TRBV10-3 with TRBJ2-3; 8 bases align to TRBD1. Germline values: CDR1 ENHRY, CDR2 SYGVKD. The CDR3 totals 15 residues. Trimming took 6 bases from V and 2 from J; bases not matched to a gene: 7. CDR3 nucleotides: TGTGCCATCAGGACCGACAGGGGAACCACAGATACGCAGTATTTT. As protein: CAIRTDRGTTDTQYF.

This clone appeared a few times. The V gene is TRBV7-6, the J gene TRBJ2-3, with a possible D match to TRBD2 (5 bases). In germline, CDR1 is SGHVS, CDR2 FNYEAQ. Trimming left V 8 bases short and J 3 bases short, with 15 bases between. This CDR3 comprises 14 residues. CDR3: CASSLSGETDTQYF. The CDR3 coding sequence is TGTGCCAGCTCCCTTTCCGGGGAGACAGATACGCAGTATTTT.

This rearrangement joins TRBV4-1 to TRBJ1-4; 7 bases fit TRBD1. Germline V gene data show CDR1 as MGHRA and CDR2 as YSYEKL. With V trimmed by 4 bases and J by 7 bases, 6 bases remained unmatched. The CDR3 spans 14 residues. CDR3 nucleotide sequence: TGCGCCAGCAGCCCCAGGGGGTCCGCTGAAAAACTGTTTTTT. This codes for CASSPRGSAEKLFF.